This T cell receptor beta chain was profiled in a study of T-cell reconstitution after alpha-beta-depleted transplantation in children. The germline gives CDR1 MNHNY, CDR2 SVGAGI (reference sequence). V gave up 7 bases and J gave up 2 bases, with 10 bases separating them. This CDR3 has 13 amino acids. A TCRbeta library incorporating unique molecular identifiers was prepared. TCRdb recomputed calls from the PCR reads with MiXCR, one row per CDR3 protein. The sample shows some 600,000 distinct CDR3 sequences, approximately 15% of them seen only once. This clonotype was sampled from a human donor who donated a stem cell graft to a child with acute myeloid leukemia. This specimen consisted of PBMCs from the stem cell graft donor, obtained from the stem cell graft. The chain links TRBV6-6 to TRBJ2-3; D is unclear. CDR3 DNA sequence: TGTGCCAGCACCCTAGGCCTCACAGATACGCAGTATTTT. Translation gives CASTLGLTDTQYF.